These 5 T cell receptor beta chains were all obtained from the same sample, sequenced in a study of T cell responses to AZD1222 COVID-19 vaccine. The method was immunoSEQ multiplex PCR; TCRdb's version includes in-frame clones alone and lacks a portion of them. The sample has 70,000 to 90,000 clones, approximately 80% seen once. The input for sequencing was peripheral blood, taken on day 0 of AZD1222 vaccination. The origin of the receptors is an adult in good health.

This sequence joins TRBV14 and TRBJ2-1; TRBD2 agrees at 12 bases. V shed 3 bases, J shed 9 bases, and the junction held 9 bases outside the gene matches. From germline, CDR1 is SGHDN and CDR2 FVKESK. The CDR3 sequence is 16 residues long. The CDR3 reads CASSQTSGSFPIEQFF. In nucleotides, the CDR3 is TGTGCCAGCAGCCAGACTAGCGGGAGCTTCCCCATTGAGCAGTTCTTC.

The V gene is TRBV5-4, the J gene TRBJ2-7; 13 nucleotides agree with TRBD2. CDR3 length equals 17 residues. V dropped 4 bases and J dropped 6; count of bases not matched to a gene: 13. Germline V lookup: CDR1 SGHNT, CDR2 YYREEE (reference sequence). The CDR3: CASSRALGLAGVVEQYF. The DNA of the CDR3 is TGTGCCAGCAGCCGAGCCCTCGGACTAGCGGGAGTGGTCGAGCAGTACTTC.

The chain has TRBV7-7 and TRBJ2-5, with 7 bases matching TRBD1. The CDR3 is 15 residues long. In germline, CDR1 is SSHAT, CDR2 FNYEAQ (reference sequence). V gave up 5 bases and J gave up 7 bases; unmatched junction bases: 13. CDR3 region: CASSPQGESSGTQYF. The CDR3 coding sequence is TGTGCCAGCAGCCCTCAGGGGGAATCAAGTGGGACCCAGTACTTC.

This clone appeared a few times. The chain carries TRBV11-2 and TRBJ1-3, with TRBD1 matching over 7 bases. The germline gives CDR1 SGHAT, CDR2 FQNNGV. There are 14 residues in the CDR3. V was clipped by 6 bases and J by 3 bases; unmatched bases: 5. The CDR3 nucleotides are TGTGCCAGCAGAACAGGGGCGTATGGAAACACCATATATTTT. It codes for CASRTGAYGNTIYF.

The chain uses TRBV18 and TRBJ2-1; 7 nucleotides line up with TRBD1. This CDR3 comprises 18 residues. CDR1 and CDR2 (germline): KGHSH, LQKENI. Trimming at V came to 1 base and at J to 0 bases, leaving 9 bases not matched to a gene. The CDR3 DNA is TGTGCCAGCTCACCACGGGGTGCTGGACAGGCCTCCTACAATGAGCAGTTCTTC. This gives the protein CASSPRGAGQASYNEQFF. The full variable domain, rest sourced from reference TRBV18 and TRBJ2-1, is NAGVMQNPRHLVRRRGQEARLRCSPMKGHSHVYWYRQLPEEGLKFMVYLQKENIIDESGMPKERFSAEFPKEGPSILRIQQVVRGDSAAYFCASSPRGAGQASYNEQFFGPGTRLTVL.